This TCR beta chain derives from a study of response to subunit inactivated influenza vaccine. The trim removed 4 bases at V and 5 bases at J, leaving 7 bases unmatched. CDR3 length: 14 residues. CDR1 SGHRS and CDR2 YFSETQ come from the germline V gene. One entry per CDR3 protein results from TCRdb running MiXCR on the RT-PCR reads. Of more than 550,000 distinct CDR3 sequences listed, around 11% are singletons. These data are also associated with another study on T cells expressing NK-cell markers. This second report adds: In generating TCR beta cDNA, 5'RACE template switching with UMIs was used.

The sample was PBMCs from blood, taken on the day of vaccination. This receptor was obtained from a man aged 50-60 years who received an inactivated influenza vaccine. The chain combines TRBV5-1 with TRBJ2-7; 9 nucleotides align to TRBD1. The CDR3 sequence: CASSPRDRVNEQYF. The CDR3 DNA is TGCGCCAGCAGCCCCCGGGACAGGGTCAACGAGCAGTACTTC. Complete variable domain (other parts from reference TRBV5-1 and TRBJ2-7): KAGVTQTPRYLIKTRGQQVTLSCSPISGHRSVSWYQQTPGQGLQFLFEYFSETQRNKGNFPGRFSGRQFSNSRSEMNVSTLELGDSALYLCASSPRDRVNEQYFGPGTRLTVT.